This T cell receptor beta chain derives from a study of a mutant IDH1 vaccine in newly diagnosed glioma. Looking at the study overall: Earlier care involved radiotherapy, temozolomide, or both, and the majority received both. Broader study findings: A vaccine-induced immune response developed in 93.3% of the patients.

As regards this clone: Its specificity is not known. The germline gene is not matched at one end of the junction; a read error may be the cause.

This CDR3 comprises 13 residues. The germline V gene has CDR1 KGHSH and CDR2 LQKENI. Only in-frame clones appear in the TCRdb table, and some are missing; sequencing was by immunoSEQ multiplex PCR. The sample lists fewer than 85,000 clones; around 86% were seen once. Time point in this sample: baseline, week 1 (first vaccination visit). Treatment defined: pre-vaccination baseline after standard-of-care therapy. This chain joins TRBV18 and TRBJ1-1; perhaps TRBD1 as D (6 bases). Sample: PBMCs, taken from a glioma patient treated with radiotherapy, temozolomide or both. The sequence was collected from a man aged 30-40 years with glioma. The CDR3: CTSSPRGNTEAFF. The CDR3 DNA is TGTACCAGCTCACCCAGGGGGAACACTGAAGCTTTCTTT.